What follows describes a single TCR beta chain. Its antigen is unknown. A much more abundant neighbour one base away suggests this may be a read error. Production of TCR beta cDNA used 400 to 650 ng total RNA together with a constant-region primer. Libraries of TCR beta came from three nested multiplex PCR rounds with slightly modified ARM-PCR. In the first two PCR rounds, TRBV1-TRBV30 forward primers were paired with a C-beta reverse primer, and each round lasted roughly 9 cycles. In TCRdb, the multiplex PCR reads were re-called with MiXCR into one record per CDR3 protein. Counted here are 320,000 or so distinct CDR3 sequences, about 60% occurring once; the ten biggest clones make up roughly 9%. Unsorted whole blood supplied the RNA, and germline DNA was extracted too. These data belong to a study of tumor-infiltrating lymphocytes in primary liver carcinoma. Study conclusions and caveats: Overlap between tumor regions exceeded overlap of tumor with adjacent tissue or blood.

The length of the CDR3 is 17 residues. The germline gives CDR1 MNHNS, CDR2 SASEGT. Sequencing was performed on peripheral blood. The rearrangement joins TRBV6-1 to TRBJ2-2, with D possibly called TRBD1 or TRBD2 (5 bases each). The sequence was collected from a man in his forties with primary liver carcinoma and hepatitis B virus infection. CDR3 sequence: CASSEVRGPAELGEPFF. CDR3 in DNA: TGTGCCAGCAGTGAAGTTCGTGGGCCCGCTGAGTTAGGGGAGCCGTTTTTT.